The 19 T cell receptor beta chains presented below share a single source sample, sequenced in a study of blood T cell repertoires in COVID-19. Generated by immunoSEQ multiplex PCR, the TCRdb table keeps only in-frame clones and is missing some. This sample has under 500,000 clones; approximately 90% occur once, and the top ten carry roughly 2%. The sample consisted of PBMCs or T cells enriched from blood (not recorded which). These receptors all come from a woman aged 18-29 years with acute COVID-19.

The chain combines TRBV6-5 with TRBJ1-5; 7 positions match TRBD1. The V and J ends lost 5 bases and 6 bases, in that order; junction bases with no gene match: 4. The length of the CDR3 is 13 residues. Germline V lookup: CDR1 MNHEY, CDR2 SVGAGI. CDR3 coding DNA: TGTGCCAGCAGTAGACAGGGTGCTCAGCCCCAGCATTTT. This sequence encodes CASSRQGAQPQHF.

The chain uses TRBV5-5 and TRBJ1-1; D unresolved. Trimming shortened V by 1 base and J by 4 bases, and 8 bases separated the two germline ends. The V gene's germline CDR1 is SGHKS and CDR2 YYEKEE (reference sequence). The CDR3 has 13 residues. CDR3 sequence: CASSLFNSTEAFF. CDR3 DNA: TGTGCCAGCAGCTTGTTTAACAGCACTGAAGCTTTCTTT.

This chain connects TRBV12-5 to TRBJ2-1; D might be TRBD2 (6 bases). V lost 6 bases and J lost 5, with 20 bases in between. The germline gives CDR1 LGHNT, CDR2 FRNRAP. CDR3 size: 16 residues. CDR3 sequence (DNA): TGTGCTAGTGGCCCTCCCGGGAGCGGAGGGAACAATGAGCAGTTCTTC. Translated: CASGPPGSGGNNEQFF.

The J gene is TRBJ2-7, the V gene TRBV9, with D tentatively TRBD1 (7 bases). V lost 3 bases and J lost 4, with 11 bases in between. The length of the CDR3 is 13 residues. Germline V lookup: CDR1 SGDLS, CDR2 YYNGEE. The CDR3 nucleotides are TGTGCCAGCAGCGCGACAGGGACTTACGAGCAGTACTTC. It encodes CASSATGTYEQYF.

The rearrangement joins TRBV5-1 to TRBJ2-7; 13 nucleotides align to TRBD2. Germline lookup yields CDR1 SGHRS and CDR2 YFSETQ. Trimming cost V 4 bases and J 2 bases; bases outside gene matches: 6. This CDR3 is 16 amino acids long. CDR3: CASSQKTSGGPYEQYF. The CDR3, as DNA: TGCGCCAGCAGCCAAAAGACTAGCGGGGGGCCCTACGAGCAGTACTTC.

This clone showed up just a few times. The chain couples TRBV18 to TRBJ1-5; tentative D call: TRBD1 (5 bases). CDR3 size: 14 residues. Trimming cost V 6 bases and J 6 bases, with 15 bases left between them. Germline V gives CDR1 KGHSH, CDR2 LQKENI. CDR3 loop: CASSPETGSQPQHF. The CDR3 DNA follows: TGTGCCAGCTCTCCTGAAACAGGTTCTCAGCCCCAGCATTTT.

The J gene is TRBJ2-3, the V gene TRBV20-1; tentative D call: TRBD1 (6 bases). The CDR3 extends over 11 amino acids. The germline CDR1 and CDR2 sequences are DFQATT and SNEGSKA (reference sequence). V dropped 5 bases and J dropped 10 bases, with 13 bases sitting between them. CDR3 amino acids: CSAYAQGAQYF. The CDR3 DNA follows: TGCAGTGCTTACGCACAGGGCGCGCAGTATTTT.

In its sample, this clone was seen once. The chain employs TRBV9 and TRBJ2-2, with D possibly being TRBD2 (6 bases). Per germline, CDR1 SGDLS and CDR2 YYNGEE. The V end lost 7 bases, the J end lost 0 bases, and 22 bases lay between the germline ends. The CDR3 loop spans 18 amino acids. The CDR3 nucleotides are TGTGCCAGCGGTAATAAATCGAGGAGGGTTTCGAACACCGGGGAGCTGTTTTTT. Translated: CASGNKSRRVSNTGELFF.

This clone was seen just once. CDR3 loop: CASSFRALNTEAFF. In DNA, the CDR3 is TGTGCCAGCAGCTTCAGGGCCCTGAACACTGAAGCTTTCTTT. This sequence joins TRBV11-1 and TRBJ1-1, with D possibly TRBD1 on 5 matching bases. V was shortened by 3 bases and J by 0 bases, with 8 bases between the two germline ends. The CDR3 extends over 14 amino acids. The germline V gene has CDR1 SGHAT and CDR2 FQDESV (reference sequence). The complete variable domain, with remaining parts taken from reference TRBV11-1 and TRBJ1-1, reads EAEVAQSPRYKITEKSQAVAFWCDPISGHATLYWYRQILGQGPELLVQFQDESVVDDSQLPKDRFSAERLKGVDSTLKIQPAELGDSAMYLCASSFRALNTEAFFGQGTRLTVV.

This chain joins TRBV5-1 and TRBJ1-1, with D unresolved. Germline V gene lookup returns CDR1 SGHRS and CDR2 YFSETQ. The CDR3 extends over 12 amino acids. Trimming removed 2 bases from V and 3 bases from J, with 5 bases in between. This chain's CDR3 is CASSFGDTEAFF. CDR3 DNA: TGCGCCAGCAGCTTCGGGGACACTGAAGCTTTCTTT. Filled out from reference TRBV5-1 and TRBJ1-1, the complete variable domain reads KAGVTQTPRYLIKTRGQQVTLSCSPISGHRSVSWYQQTPGQGLQFLFEYFSETQRNKGNFPGRFSGRQFSNSRSEMNVSTLELGDSALYLCASSFGDTEAFFGQGTRLTVV.

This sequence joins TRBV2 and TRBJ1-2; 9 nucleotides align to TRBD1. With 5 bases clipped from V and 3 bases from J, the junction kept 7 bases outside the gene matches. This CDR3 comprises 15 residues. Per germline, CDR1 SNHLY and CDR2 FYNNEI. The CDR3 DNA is TGTGCCAGCAGTTTTTTACAGGGGGCGGACTATGGCTACACCTTC. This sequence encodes CASSFLQGADYGYTF.

For the CDR3, the DNA is TGTGCCAGCAGCTTAGCGGGGGGGGATACGCAGTATTTT. Residues: CASSLAGGDTQYF. This chain uses TRBV7-9 with TRBJ2-3; 7 nucleotides match TRBD2. Germline CDR1 is SEHNR and CDR2 is FQNEAQ (reference sequence). The CDR3 covers 13 residues. The junction had 0 bases not matched to a gene; V was cut back by 0 bases and J by 6 bases.

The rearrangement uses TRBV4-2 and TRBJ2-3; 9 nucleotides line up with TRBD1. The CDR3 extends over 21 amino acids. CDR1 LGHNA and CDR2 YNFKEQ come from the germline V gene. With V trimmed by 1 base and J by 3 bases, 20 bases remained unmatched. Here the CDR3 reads CASSQGLTGTGFRSRTDTQYF. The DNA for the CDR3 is TGTGCCAGCAGCCAAGGTCTAACCGGGACAGGGTTTCGAAGCCGGACAGATACGCAGTATTTT.

The DNA of the CDR3 is TGTGCCAGCAGCTTAGACCGGGGCTACGAGCAGTACTTC. It translates to CASSLDRGYEQYF. The rearrangement uses TRBV7-6 and TRBJ2-7; the D gene is possibly TRBD2 (5 bases). V shed 1 base and J shed 3 bases, with 7 bases lying between them. CDR3 length equals 13 residues. Germline-derived CDR1 and CDR2 are SGHVS and FNYEAQ.

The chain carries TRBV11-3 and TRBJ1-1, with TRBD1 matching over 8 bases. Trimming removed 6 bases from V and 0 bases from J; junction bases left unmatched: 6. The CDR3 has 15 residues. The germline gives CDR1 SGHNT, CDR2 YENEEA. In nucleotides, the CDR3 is TGTGCCAGCAGTCGAGGACAGGGCCTGAACACTGAAGCTTTCTTT. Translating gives CASSRGQGLNTEAFF. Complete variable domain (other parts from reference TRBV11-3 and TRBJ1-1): EAGVVQSPRYKIIEKKQPVAFWCNPISGHNTLYWYLQNLGQGPELLIRYENEEAVDDSQLPKDRFSAERLKGVDSTLKIQPAELGDSAVYLCASSRGQGLNTEAFFGQGTRLTVV.

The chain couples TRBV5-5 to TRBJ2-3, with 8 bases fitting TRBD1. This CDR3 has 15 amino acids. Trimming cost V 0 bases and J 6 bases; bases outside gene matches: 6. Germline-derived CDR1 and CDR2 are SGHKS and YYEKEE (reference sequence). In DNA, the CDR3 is TGTGCCAGCAGCTTGGGACAGGGGACCTACGATACGCAGTATTTT. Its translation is CASSLGQGTYDTQYF.

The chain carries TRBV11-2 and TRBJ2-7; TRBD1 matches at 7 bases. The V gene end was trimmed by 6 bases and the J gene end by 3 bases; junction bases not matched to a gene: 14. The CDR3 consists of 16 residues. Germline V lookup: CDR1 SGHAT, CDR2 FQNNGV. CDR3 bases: TGTGCCAGCAGTCTCAGGGGGTCCCCCTCCGGCTACGAGCAGTACTTC. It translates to CASSLRGSPSGYEQYF.

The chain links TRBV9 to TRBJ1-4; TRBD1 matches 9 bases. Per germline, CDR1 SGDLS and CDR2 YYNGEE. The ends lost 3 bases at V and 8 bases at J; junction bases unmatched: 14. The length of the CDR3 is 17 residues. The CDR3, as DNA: TGTGCCAGCAGCGACGGACAGGGGAGGAGGGACGAAGAAAAACTGTTTTTT. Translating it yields CASSDGQGRRDEEKLFF.

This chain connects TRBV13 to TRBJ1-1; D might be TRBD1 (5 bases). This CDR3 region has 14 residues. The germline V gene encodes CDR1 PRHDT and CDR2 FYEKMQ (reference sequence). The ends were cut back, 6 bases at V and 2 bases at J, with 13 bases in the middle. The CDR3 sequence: CASRLRQFNTEAFF. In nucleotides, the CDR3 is TGTGCCAGCAGGCTAAGACAGTTCAACACTGAAGCTTTCTTT.